This TCR beta chain was identified during a study of T-cell reconstitution after alpha-beta-depleted transplantation in children. Using unique molecular identifiers, the investigators prepared the TCRbeta library. TCRdb reanalysed the PCR reads using MiXCR and keeps one entry per CDR3 protein. Here the sample spans hundreds of thousands of distinct CDR3 sequences, roughly 13% being singletons. The receptor was isolated from a girl between 2 and 10 years old with congenital amegakaryocytic thrombocytopenia, due to receive a stem cell transplant. Specimen: PBMCs, collected before TCRalphabeta/CD19-depleted stem cell transplant.

CDR3 nucleotide sequence: TGCAGTGCTAGAGAGGGGGCGCAGCCTGAAGCTTTCTTT. It codes for CSAREGAQPEAFF. The chain is built from TRBV20-1 and TRBJ1-1, with D perhaps TRBD1 (6 bases). Per the germline V gene, CDR1 is DFQATT and CDR2 is SNEGSKA (reference sequence). This CDR3 is built from 13 residues. Trimming took off 0 bases at V and 6 bases at J, with 11 bases between the two ends.